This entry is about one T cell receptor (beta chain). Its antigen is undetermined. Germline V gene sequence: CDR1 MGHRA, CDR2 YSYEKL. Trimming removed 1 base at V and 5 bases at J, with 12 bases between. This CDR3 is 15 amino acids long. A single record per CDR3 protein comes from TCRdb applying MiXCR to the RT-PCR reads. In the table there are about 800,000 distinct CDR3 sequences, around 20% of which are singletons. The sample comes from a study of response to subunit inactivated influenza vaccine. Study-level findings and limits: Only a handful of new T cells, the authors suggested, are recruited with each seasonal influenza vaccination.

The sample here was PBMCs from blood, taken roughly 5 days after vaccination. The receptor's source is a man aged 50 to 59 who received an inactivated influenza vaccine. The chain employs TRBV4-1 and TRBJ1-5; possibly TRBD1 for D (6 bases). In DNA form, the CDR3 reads TGCGCCAGCAGCCAAGTAGGCAGGGGCGATCAGCCCCAGCATTTT. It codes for CASSQVGRGDQPQHF.